This TCR beta chain came from a study of cytomegalovirus exposure and HLA in healthy donors. Broader study findings: Usually a TCR sequence was rare, but some public TCRs were found in many donors. Per published reports, the classifier diagnosed cytomegalovirus status with high specificity and sensitivity.

The CDR3 sequence is 12 residues long. The germline CDR1 and CDR2 sequences are SGHDT and YYEEEE. V was clipped by 0 bases and J by 14 bases, with 14 bases between them. This clone was found once. Antigen: not known. Profiling relied on immunoSEQ multiplex PCR, and the TCRdb table lists in-frame clones only, not all of them. The sample includes 55,000 to 75,000 clones, approximately 94% seen only once; the top ten take less than 4.5%. The TCR originated in a man between 18 and 35 years old in good health and CMV-seropositive. The sequenced sample was PBMCs. V gene TRBV5-6 combines with J gene TRBJ1-2; no clear D gene. CDR3 protein: CASSLEFSENTF. The CDR3 bases are TGTGCCAGCAGCTTGGAATTTTCCGAGAATACCTTC.